This T cell receptor beta chain stems from a study of cytomegalovirus exposure and HLA in healthy donors (dated 2017 in TCRdb). In the study overall: An earlier analysis of several hundred of the donors reported 276 Gb of sequence data and 95 million to 140 million unique TCR beta sequences obtained from about 179 million T cells. About 300 gigabases of sequencing data and approximately 93 million unique TCR sequences were included in an early release covering around 600 HLA-typed donors. Of the 300 to 450 genotyped donors, over 80% were placed in the genetic ancestry cluster associated with self-reported Caucasian donors. The aim of the study was to test whether cataloging public T cell receptors could identify signatures of past pathogen exposure. The study profiled the T cell repertoires of 500 to 800 subjects by immunosequencing and related them to cytomegalovirus serostatus. In addition to the first cohort of 500 to 850 subjects, a separate validation cohort of some 120 different subjects was used. To predict cytomegalovirus infection status, the study combined high-throughput TCR immunosequencing, statistical association of individual TCRs with disease status, and machine learning. A later analysis re-analyzed previously published TCR beta repertoires from 500 to 700 donors and added high-resolution HLA genotyping to study TCR occurrence patterns. The later analysis used no new phenotypic data to find candidate immune exposures, relying instead on TCR beta sequences and their occurrence across donors. To decide whether each TCR beta V gene segment behaved as functional or pseudogenic, an earlier analysis of approximately 600 of the donors relied on high-throughput TCR beta sequencing. Donor age, sex, ethnicity and CMV serostatus were compiled alongside the repertoire data. A later genetic analysis took genome-wide SNP genotypes for about 65% of the 666 donors and used that subset as a discovery cohort. Every discovery cohort repertoire had been produced on one sequencing platform. Class I and class II HLA loci were covered by the typing at four-digit resolution. Typing coverage varied by locus: roughly 629-630 donors for A, B, C, DRB1 and DQB1; roughly 560 for DQA1; about 590 for DPA1; 450 to 480 for DPB1. Because of strong linkage in the cohort, roughly five DR-DQ haplotypes were treated as single units for association and clustering. Among some 410 genotyped donors of the cohort, an average of approximately 200,000 unique TCR beta nucleotide sequences was sequenced per donor, of which about 18% were non-productive.

The cohort consisted of some 670 healthy bone marrow donors. Cohort members were all nominally healthy when sampled, although unrecorded immune exposures were likely present. The donor was CMV seropositive and was included in the group of 250 to 350 seropositive cohort members. A peripheral blood sample was provided by each donor, and peripheral blood mononuclear cells were used for TCR beta sequencing. Genomic DNA was extracted from the blood cell samples with the Qiagen DNeasy Blood Extraction Kit. The paper as a whole reports these results and caveats: A later genetic analysis reported fewer N-insertions in productive TCRs among donors in an Asian-associated ancestry cluster than the approximately 700-donor mean. A further reported finding was that TCR beta sequences accurately predicted the HLA-A and HLA-B alleles for most subjects in the first cohort. The sequencing pipeline was judged likely to have produced a cluster of highly shared sequence variants as a technical artifact. According to a later analysis, parvovirus B19, influenza, CMV and Epstein-Barr virus appeared linked to several top co-occurrence clusters. Over 15 rarely observed V segments, including chromosome 9 orphons, were excluded from the earlier analysis of some 590 of the donors because counts were too low. The classifier was reported to diagnose cytomegalovirus status with high specificity and sensitivity in both the original and validation cohorts. Linkage disequilibrium might explain the correlated functional status among segregating V segments, but an unknown experimental factor could not be excluded. Presence/absence analyses assumed roughly uniform sequencing depth across donors, an assumption that may not hold. When HLA alleles, especially DR and DQ, strongly co-occurred, attributing TCR associations to individual alleles was difficult. A later analysis found that most CMV-associated TCR beta chains appeared HLA-restricted, with HLA associations seemingly driven largely by CMV exposure. In a later analysis, the rate of TCR association differed among HLA loci, with DRB1 alleles having the most associated TCRs and HLA-C alleles having the fewest. According to the authors, the approach could potentially be generalized to other disease states and immunological phenotypes. Specific HLA alleles were associated with 15,000 to 20,000 TCR beta sequences at a false discovery rate of 0.05 in a later analysis. Because HLA typing was missing for some donors at each locus, association tests included only the typed subset. The 87-base-pair reads could not distinguish some IMGT-functional V segments, including TRBV6-2 and TRBV6-3, so those segments were excluded. This cohort had only TCR beta chains sequenced, and the lack of alpha or paired-chain data limited which features could be detected. In an earlier analysis of some 540 of the donors, most TCR beta V segments appeared in productive rearrangements about 87% or about 30% of the time, broadly matching IMGT annotations. In a later analysis, HLA-associated TCR beta chains showed more clonal expansion and lower generation probabilities than non-associated chains that were equally common. A few of the identified cytomegalovirus-associated TCR beta chains were confirmed in vitro to be specific for cytomegalovirus antigens. A later genetic analysis associated a missense DCLRE1C variant with V-gene and J-gene trimming of TCR beta chains, and an independent cohort replicated the association. The only immune exposure information available for the cohort was CMV serostatus. Most TCR sequences were seen in very few donors, while some public TCRs were found in many individuals. The study gave a list of some 150 TCR beta chains associated with cytomegalovirus.

Points on this clone: Its antigen target is currently unknown. Within one base of it there is no much larger clone, and no base qualities were kept.

The library was obtained by the immunoSEQ multiplex PCR assay. A mixture of 60 forward primers for TCR Vbeta segments and 13 reverse primers for TCR Jbeta segments was used in the multiplex PCR. The CDR3 region of rearranged TCR beta genes was amplified from genomic DNA by a multiplex PCR assay. Amplified TCR beta libraries were sequenced as 87-base-pair reads on the Illumina HiSeq System. In the authors' own workflow: Across the roughly 600 repertoires, a later analysis counted some 80 million unique TCR beta chains, some 11 million of which were shared by at least two donors. Raw reads were error-corrected and collapsed into unique sequences by a nearest-neighbor algorithm in which closely related sequences were merged to remove PCR and sequencing errors. Alignment of CDR3 sequences to IMGT reference sequences was used to assign V, D and J gene segments. For a sequence to be retained, a match of at least six nucleotides was required to both a V gene segment and a J gene segment. A rearrangement counted as productive if the CDR3 had no stop codons and remained in frame with V and J, and every other rearrangement counted as non-productive. Following IMGT convention, CDR3 was defined as the stretch from the second conserved V-encoded cysteine to the conserved J-encoded phenylalanine. In an earlier analysis of just under 600 of the donors, sequences lacking an unambiguous match to a single V gene segment were excluded. In an earlier analysis of 587 of the donors, V segments were called functional above 56.7% productive rearrangements and were called segregating when the between-donor standard deviation exceeded 5%. A statistical classification framework was built for diagnosing cytomegalovirus status from the catalog of TCR beta chain sequences. In a later analysis, V and J genes were assigned by comparing TCR nucleotide sequences against IMGT/GENE-DB human TR gene sequences. The TCRdist pipeline was used in a later analysis to assign CDR3 sequences and most-parsimonious VDJ recombination scenarios. In a later analysis, each TCR beta chain was defined by its CDR3 amino acid sequence together with its V-gene family, and reads lacking a unique V-gene family were excluded. To address suspected cross-contamination and a sequencing artifact, a later analysis removed a few hundred highly shared, low-generation-probability nucleotide sequences. In a later analysis, a clonal expansion index was calculated for each public chain from normalized within-repertoire ranks of inferred template counts. Generation probabilities in a later analysis came from a VDJ recombination model fitted to out-of-frame rearrangements, and those results were checked against IGoR. A later analysis scored TCR-TCR, TCR-HLA and TCR-CMV co-occurrence with hypergeometric tests, applying a repertoire-size bias correction to TCR pairs. False discovery rates were estimated in a later analysis by permuting HLA or CMV assignments 20 times. In a later analysis, co-occurring TCRs were grouped using DBSCAN, and TCRdist sequence similarity was added for clustering within HLA-allele-positive subsets. Repertoires with fewer than 30,000 or more than 120,000 public chains were left out of co-occurrence clustering, as were five repertoires with anomalous nucleotide sharing. TCRdb obtained this table from immuneACCESS and retained in-frame rearrangements with V and J assigned. These tables miss some clones; where compared with another copy, unresolved V genes account for less than half of the shortfall, and the remainder is unexplained. V, J and clone size were drawn from that table, and D and trimming were deduced from the DNA. This sample is represented by approximately 100,000 clones; nearly 70% of them were singletons. The ten largest account for roughly 5.9% of the sample.

The germline V gene specifies SNHLY as CDR1 and FYNNEI as CDR2. Trimming accounts for 5 bases at V and 4 bases at J, while the number of junction bases matched to no gene is 8. The CDR3 spans 15 residues, from the cysteine through the phenylalanine. The kept DNA is CDR3 alone, 45 bases in frame from the first base. The sequence was collected from a woman in her seventies in good health and CMV-seropositive. The V and J segments used are TRBV2 and TRBJ1-2, with 9 junctional bases fitting TRBD1. Source material: PBMCs. The sequenced DNA: TGTGCCAGCAGTCCGGGACAGGGCTTTACCTATGGCTACACCTTC. It translates as CASSPGQGFTYGYTF. Outside the CDR3, residues come from the reference TRBV2 and TRBJ1-2 proteins, so the full variable domain is: EPEVTQTPSHQVTQMGQEVILRCVPISNHLYFYWYRQILGQKVEFLVSFYNNEISEKSEIFDDQFSVERPDGSNFTLKIRSTKLEDSAMYFCASSPGQGFTYGYTFGSGTRLTVV.